This note documents a single TCR beta chain sequence. Germline CDR1 is WSHSY and CDR2 is SAAADI. The CDR3 runs 14 residues. J lost 2 bases, V lost 9 bases, and 10 bases had no gene match. Authors' data handling: Amplification of reference gene primers provided the estimated nucleated cell counts. Measured with immunoSEQ multiplex PCR; TCRdb has only the in-frame clones, and not every one. The V and J calls and the clone size are those of that table, but D and trimming were determined from the DNA. The table shows about 220,000 clones, with 85% occurring only once. The data originate from a study of blood T cell repertoires in COVID-19.

Sequencing was carried out using peripheral blood. The sequence was obtained from a man in his fifties or sixties who had recovered from COVID-19. The chain recombines TRBV10-2 with TRBJ2-7, with 7 positions matching TRBD2. CDR3 in amino acids: CASRRASGAYEQYF. CDR3 nucleotide sequence: TGCGCCAGTCGGAGGGCTAGCGGAGCCTACGAGCAGTACTTC.